One sample yielded the 26 T cell receptor beta chains listed below, sequenced in a study of Ad26.COV2.S vaccination and SARS-CoV-2 variants. Treatment defined: around 19 received Ad26.COV2.S at low or high dose, single or two shots; roughly five received placebo; per-sample allocation not given. The samples date from day 63 after the first vaccine or placebo injection. TCRdb's table, derived via immunoSEQ multiplex PCR, lists solely in-frame clones and lacks some. The sample includes around 310,000 clones, 90% of them seen just once. The input for sequencing was peripheral blood, taken in a trial of Ad26.COV2.S vaccine versus placebo. Source of these receptors: a person aged 18-65 years who received the Ad26.COV2.S COVID-19 vaccine or a placebo.

The chain employs TRBV5-4 and TRBJ2-3, with TRBD2 as a possible D gene (5 bases). Germline-derived CDR1 and CDR2 are SGHNT and YYREEE (reference sequence). The V gene lost 0 bases and the J gene lost 6 bases, with 11 bases spanning the gap. This CDR3 has 14 amino acids. In nucleotides, the CDR3 is TGTGCCAGCAGCTTGGAGTCAAGCGGCGATACGCAGTATTTT. Translated: CASSLESSGDTQYF.

The gene calls are TRBV4-2 and TRBJ2-1; 9 bases fit TRBD2. The CDR3 sequence is 17 residues long. Germline V gene sequence: CDR1 LGHNA, CDR2 YNFKEQ. After removal of 3 bases from V and 3 bases from J, the junction contained 9 bases not matched to a gene. The chain's CDR3 is CASSQTGTSRSYNEQFF. DNA of the CDR3: TGTGCCAGCAGCCAGACAGGGACTAGCAGAAGCTACAATGAGCAGTTCTTC.

CDR3 residues: CASGPDQPQHF. DNA of the CDR3: TGTGCCAGTGGCCCGGATCAGCCCCAGCATTTT. The chain uses TRBV19 and TRBJ1-5; D unresolved. Germline V gene data show CDR1 as LNHDA and CDR2 as SQIVND (reference sequence). Trimming left V 8 bases short and J 5 bases short, with 7 bases between. This CDR3 spans 11 amino acids.

The chain joins TRBV18 to TRBJ2-7; the match to TRBD2 covers 13 bases. Germline values: CDR1 KGHSH, CDR2 LQKENI. CDR3 size: 16 residues. Trimming at V came to 8 bases and at J to 7 bases, leaving 14 bases not matched to a gene. CDR3 region: CASTEPGLAGKGEQYF. The CDR3 region has the DNA TGTGCCAGCACAGAGCCGGGACTAGCGGGGAAAGGAGAGCAGTACTTC.

This chain connects TRBV6-5 to TRBJ2-1; 8 nucleotides agree with TRBD2. CDR1 MNHEY and CDR2 SVGAGI come from the germline V gene. CDR3 length: 15 amino acids. V was pared by 2 bases and J by 5 bases, with 5 bases of the junction left unmatched. In nucleotides, the CDR3 is TGTGCCAGCAGTTACGGGGCGGGGGGAAACAATGAGCAGTTCTTC. As protein: CASSYGAGGNNEQFF.

This chain connects TRBV5-4 to TRBJ1-4; tentatively, D is TRBD1 (5 bases). CDR1 and CDR2 (germline): SGHNT, YYREEE (reference sequence). V lost 1 base and J lost 4, with 8 bases in between. This CDR3 contains 14 residues. The CDR3 loop is CASSLPGFNEKLFF. The CDR3 nucleotides read TGTGCCAGCAGCTTGCCAGGGTTTAATGAAAAACTGTTTTTT.

V and J are TRBV5-1 and TRBJ2-1; TRBD2 matches 7 bases. J was trimmed by 4 bases and V by 3 bases; bases with no gene match: 4. There are 14 residues in the CDR3. The V gene's germline CDR1 is SGHRS and CDR2 YFSETQ. The CDR3 protein is CASSSAGPYNEQFF. The CDR3 bases are TGCGCCAGCAGCTCAGCGGGGCCTTACAATGAGCAGTTCTTC.

The gene calls are TRBV9 and TRBJ1-3; D is perhaps TRBD1 (5 bases). CDR1 and CDR2 (germline): SGDLS, YYNGEE. Trimming cost V 2 bases and J 3 bases, with 9 bases left between them. This CDR3 spans 14 amino acids. The CDR3 DNA sequence: TGTGCCAGCAGCGTGTGGGGCGGTGGAAACACCATATATTTT. It yields the protein CASSVWGGGNTIYF.

J is TRBJ1-1 and V is TRBV4-2, with unresolved D. This CDR3 has 15 residues. Looked up from germline, CDR1 is LGHNA and CDR2 is YNFKEQ. The V end was cut by 5 bases, the J end by 4 bases, with 17 bases between. CDR3 nucleotide sequence: TGTGCCAGCAGCTCCCAACCCGGCCTGGGCACTGAAGCTTTCTTT. Its protein product is CASSSQPGLGTEAFF.

The chain couples TRBV7-9 to TRBJ1-1, with D possibly matching TRBD1 (6 bases). The CDR3 covers 18 residues. Germline-derived CDR1 and CDR2 are SEHNR and FQNEAQ (reference sequence). V shed 4 bases and J shed 0 bases, with 21 bases lying between them. This CDR3 is CASSSEHLPRGMNTEAFF. The CDR3 nucleotides read TGTGCCAGCAGCTCCGAGCACTTACCCAGGGGCATGAACACTGAAGCTTTCTTT.

This clone was observed once. The gene calls are TRBV5-1 and TRBJ2-3, with D unresolved. Trimming pared 3 bases from V and 3 bases from J, leaving 14 bases between. The CDR3 loop spans 15 amino acids. Germline CDR1 SGHRS, CDR2 YFSETQ. The CDR3 protein is CASSSPGPVTDTQYF. CDR3 nucleotides: TGCGCCAGCAGCTCGCCCGGACCGGTAACAGATACGCAGTATTTT.

V is TRBV6-2 or TRBV6-3 and J is TRBJ1-5, with 9 bases matching TRBD1. CDR1 and CDR2 (germline): MNHEY, SVGEGT. This CDR3 is built from 15 residues. V lost 5 bases and J lost 5; bases outside the gene matches: 7. The DNA for the CDR3 is TGTGCCAGCAGTCACCGGGACAGGGTTGATCAGCCCCAGCATTTT. Protein: CASSHRDRVDQPQHF.

This rearrangement joins TRBV6-2 or TRBV6-3 to TRBJ1-3; 11 nucleotides align to TRBD1. V lost 2 bases to trimming and J lost 9 bases; unmatched junction nucleotides: 12. The CDR3 covers 17 residues. CDR1 is MNHEY, CDR2 SVGEGT, per germline. CDR3 coding DNA: TGTGCCAGCAGTTACGGTACCGGACAGGGGGCGCGCGGCACCATATATTTT. This sequence encodes CASSYGTGQGARGTIYF.

This clone was detected once. The sample holds other DNA sequences that translate to the same CDR3. The chain recombines TRBV5-1 with TRBJ2-6; D unresolved. V was cut by 0 bases and J by 2 bases, with 3 bases left in between. CDR1 is SGHRS and CDR2 is YFSETQ in the germline V gene. This CDR3 contains 14 residues. This CDR3 reads CASSLGAGANVLTF. The DNA of the CDR3 is TGCGCCAGCAGCTTGGGGGCTGGGGCCAACGTCCTGACTTTC.

The chain is built from TRBV19 and TRBJ2-2; TRBD1 is a possible D gene (7 bases). V lost 6 bases and J 2 bases, leaving 13 bases between the germline ends. Germline V gene lookup returns CDR1 LNHDA and CDR2 SQIVND (reference sequence). The CDR3 is made up of 15 amino acids. CDR3 in DNA: TGTGCCAGTAGGAGGGGGGACAGAAACACCGGGGAGCTGTTTTTT. Translation gives CASRRGDRNTGELFF.

The chain is built from TRBV7-2 and TRBJ2-2; no clear D gene. This CDR3 has 15 amino acids. Trimming pared 6 bases from V and 6 bases from J, leaving 17 bases between. Germline V lookup: CDR1 SGHTA, CDR2 FQGNSA. The chain's CDR3 is CASRPPSRGSGELFF. CDR3 coding DNA: TGTGCCAGCAGACCCCCTTCGCGCGGTTCCGGGGAGCTGTTTTTT.

The chain recombines TRBV5-8 with TRBJ1-3, with no clear D. V shed 0 bases and J shed 4 bases, with 5 bases lying between them. The germline gives CDR1 SGHTS, CDR2 YDEGEE. This CDR3 has 13 residues. The CDR3 region is CASSLGGGNTIYF. The DNA of the CDR3 is TGTGCCAGCAGCTTGGGTGGAGGAAACACCATATATTTT.

The chain recombines TRBV4-1 with TRBJ2-2, with TRBD1 matching over 7 bases. The junction had 5 bases not matched to a gene; V was cut back by 4 bases and J by 0 bases. This CDR3 is 16 amino acids long. The germline gives CDR1 MGHRA, CDR2 YSYEKL. The CDR3 loop reads CASSREGGPNTGELFF. CDR3 DNA: TGCGCCAGCAGCCGAGAAGGGGGCCCGAACACCGGGGAGCTGTTTTTT.

This clone was seen more than once but under ten times. The chain has TRBV27 and TRBJ1-2, with D unresolved. Trimming pared 4 bases from V and 1 base from J, leaving 13 bases between. Germline assignment: CDR1 MNHEY and CDR2 SMNVEV (reference sequence). The CDR3 extends over 15 amino acids. CDR3 region: CASSSLRTINYGYTF. The DNA of the CDR3 is TGTGCCAGCAGTTCCCTCCGGACGATTAACTATGGCTACACCTTC.

V gene TRBV7-3 combines with J gene TRBJ1-1; possibly TRBD1 for D (6 bases). The germline V gene has CDR1 SGHTA and CDR2 FQGTGA. The CDR3 runs 15 residues. V shed 5 bases and J shed 2 bases, with 15 bases lying between them. The CDR3 nucleotides are TGTGCCAGCAGCCCCTCGGGGGCTTTTAACACTGAAGCTTTCTTT. Translated: CASSPSGAFNTEAFF.

Written as DNA, the CDR3 is TGTGCCAGCTGGATAATGGGGACAGCAAACTATGGCTACACCTTC. Residues: CASWIMGTANYGYTF. This chain links TRBV7-2 with TRBJ1-2, with 7 bases matching TRBD1. Germline V CDR1 and CDR2: SGHTA, FQGNSA. The CDR3 contains 15 residues. The J segment lost 2 bases and the V segment lost 8 bases, leaving 11 bases of the junction unmatched.

The chain couples TRBV6-1 to TRBJ2-7; tentative D call: TRBD2 (5 bases). Germline V gives CDR1 MNHNS, CDR2 SASEGT. Deletions cut 1 base from V and 2 bases from J, with 15 bases between. This CDR3 has 16 residues. CDR3 amino acids: CASSEEEAGAPYEQYF. The CDR3 bases are TGTGCCAGCAGTGAAGAGGAGGCAGGCGCACCCTACGAGCAGTACTTC.

The V call is TRBV24-1, the J call TRBJ2-2; 8 bases map to TRBD1. V dropped 10 bases and J dropped 1; count of bases not matched to a gene: 1. This CDR3 has 13 amino acids. Germline lookup yields CDR1 KGHDR and CDR2 SFDVKD. As DNA, the CDR3 is TGTGCCACTGGGACAGGGAACACCGGGGAGCTGTTTTTT. Translated, it gives CATGTGNTGELFF.

The chain couples TRBV7-2 to TRBJ2-5; 7 nucleotides line up with TRBD2. The CDR3 has 14 amino acids. V lost 5 bases and J lost 4; bases outside the gene matches: 7. Germline V gene lookup returns CDR1 SGHTA and CDR2 FQGNSA. In nucleotides, the CDR3 is TGTGCCAGCAGCGAACCGGGACTACCAGAGACCCAGTACTTC. It is translated as CASSEPGLPETQYF.

The chain couples TRBV19 to TRBJ2-3, with TRBD2 identical over 9 bases. Germline CDR1 reads LNHDA; CDR2 reads SQIVND (reference sequence). The length of the CDR3 is 18 residues. Trimming removed 5 bases from V and 1 base from J; junction bases left unmatched: 13. The CDR3 DNA reads as TGTGCCAGTAGTCTTTTGATAGCGGGAGTTGACGGCACAGATACGCAGTATTTT. It codes for CASSLLIAGVDGTDTQYF.

The rearrangement uses TRBV5-4 and TRBJ1-2; D is unclear. Germline assignment: CDR1 SGHNT and CDR2 YYREEE (reference sequence). Trimming pared 6 bases from V and 2 bases from J, leaving 20 bases between. The CDR3 contains 16 residues. The DNA of the CDR3 is TGTGCCAGCACCGCCTTGGAGTTGGCCGGGAACTATGGCTACACCTTC. This codes for CASTALELAGNYGYTF.